One and the same sample provided the 26 T cell receptor beta chains below, sequenced in a study of metastatic and nonmetastatic thyroid tumors. TCRdb re-analyzed the PCR reads through MiXCR. The sample holds over 35,000 clones, about 13% seen once. Patients had received no treatment of any kind before thyroid surgery. Input material: blood. These receptors were collected from a female donor with papillary thyroid cancer or a benign thyroid nodule (not recorded which). Some clones in this sample may be carry-over from other donors' samples.

This clone has ten or more counts. This chain connects TRBV30 to TRBJ1-2, with 8 bases matching TRBD1. CDR3 length: 14 residues. V gave up 5 bases and J gave up 4 bases; unmatched junction bases: 9. Germline CDR1 and CDR2: GTSNPN and SVGIG (reference sequence). The CDR3 protein is CAWDRGFGAYGYTF. In DNA form, the CDR3 reads TGTGCCTGGGACAGGGGATTTGGAGCCTATGGCTACACCTTC.

This clone was seen many times. The chain links TRBV13 to TRBJ2-2, with D possibly matching TRBD2 (5 bases). Germline V gene lookup returns CDR1 PRHDT and CDR2 FYEKMQ (reference sequence). The V end lost 2 bases, the J end lost 1 base, and 8 bases lay between the germline ends. This CDR3 is built from 15 residues. The CDR3 spells CASSLKAGNTGELFF. Written as DNA, the CDR3 is TGTGCCAGCAGCTTAAAGGCGGGGAACACCGGGGAGCTGTTTTTT.

This clone came up many times. V and J are TRBV20-1 and TRBJ2-1, with D perhaps assigned TRBD1 or TRBD2 (7 bases each). The germline gives CDR1 DFQATT, CDR2 SNEGSKA (reference sequence). The CDR3 is 16 residues long. The V end lost 5 bases, the J end lost 6 bases, and 23 bases lay between the germline ends. The CDR3 is CSAARGGSSGSNEQFF. CDR3 nucleotide sequence: TGCAGTGCTGCCAGGGGGGGAAGCTCCGGATCCAATGAGCAGTTCTTC.

CDR3 in amino acids: CASSQETLGVGVGELFF. As DNA, the CDR3 is TGCGCCAGCAGCCAGGAAACGTTAGGGGTTGGTGTCGGGGAGCTGTTTTTT. This rearrangement joins TRBV4-1 to TRBJ2-2; weak D call: TRBD1 (5 bases). V was shortened by 3 bases and J by 7 bases, with 21 bases between the two germline ends. The CDR3 is made up of 17 amino acids. CDR1 is MGHRA and CDR2 is YSYEKL in the germline V gene.

Many counts were recorded for this clone. The chain has TRBV20-1 and TRBJ2-1; D is uncertain. Germline values: CDR1 DFQATT, CDR2 SNEGSKA (reference sequence). This CDR3 region has 12 residues. Trimming left V 2 bases short and J 2 bases short, with 4 bases between. CDR3 sequence reads: CSARTPYNEQFF. In DNA, the CDR3 is TGCAGTGCTAGAACACCCTACAATGAGCAGTTCTTC.

This clone was seen a few times. This CDR3 fails to terminate in the conserved phenylalanine or tryptophan, so it likely reflects a read error. This chain links TRBV27 with TRBJ2-7; D possibly matches TRBD1 or TRBD2 (5 bases each). Germline V CDR1 and CDR2: MNHEY, SMNVEV (reference sequence). Trimming took off 8 bases at V and 5 bases at J, with 19 bases between the two ends. This CDR3 has 14 residues. The DNA of the CDR3 is TGTGCCAGCCAAACCAGTGCAGGGAGAGACGAGCAGTACCTC. Amino acids: CASQTSAGRDEQYL.

This clone was seen ten or more times. This chain connects TRBV20-1 to TRBJ2-1, with 7 bases matching TRBD2. CDR3 length equals 14 residues. Germline values: CDR1 DFQATT, CDR2 SNEGSKA (reference sequence). The V and J ends lost 8 bases and 1 base, in that order; junction bases with no gene match: 8. CDR3 sequence (DNA): TGCAGTCCCAGCCCGGGAGGATCCTACAATGAGCAGTTCTTC. The encoded protein is CSPSPGGSYNEQFF.

V gene TRBV28 combines with J gene TRBJ2-7, with 8 bases lining up with TRBD2. CDR1 is MDHEN, CDR2 SYDVKM, per germline. The CDR3 extends over 17 amino acids. With 2 bases clipped from V and 2 bases from J, the junction kept 11 bases outside the gene matches. CDR3 sequence reads: CASSLRAGIAGTYEQYF. The CDR3 coding sequence is TGTGCCAGCAGTTTACGGGCCGGAATAGCGGGGACCTACGAGCAGTACTTC.

This clone was seen at least ten times. The gene calls are TRBV29-1 and TRBJ2-2; 8 nucleotides align to TRBD2. Trimming at V came to 3 bases and at J to 6 bases, leaving 9 bases not matched to a gene. The CDR3 is made up of 15 amino acids. CDR1 is SQVTM and CDR2 is ANQGSEA in the germline V gene. DNA for the CDR3: TGCAGCGTTGATAAGCCGGGGGGGGTCGCCGGGGAGCTGTTTTTT. Translation: CSVDKPGGVAGELFF.

This clone has a single count. V and J are TRBV7-9 and TRBJ1-6; D remains unclear. The CDR3 extends over 15 amino acids. The germline gives CDR1 SEHNR, CDR2 FQNEAQ (reference sequence). Between the trimmed V and J ends, which lost 4 bases and 3 bases, there was a span of 10 bases. CDR3 DNA sequence: TGTGCCAGCAGCTCCACCCGGAGCTATAATTCACCCCTCCACTTT. Its protein product is CASSSTRSYNSPLHF. Combining the CDR3 with reference TRBV7-9 and TRBJ1-6 gives the whole variable domain DTGVSQNPRHKITKRGQNVTFRCDPISEHNRLYWYRQTLGQGPEFLTYFQNEAQLEKSRLLSDRFSAERPKGSFSTLEIQRTEQGDSAMYLCASSSTRSYNSPLHFGNGTRLTVT.

This clone was seen only a few times. A much bigger clone sits one base away, suggesting this may be a read error. This sequence joins TRBV20-1 and TRBJ2-1, with 11 bases that match TRBD2. CDR1 and CDR2 from the germline V gene are DFQATT and SNEGSKA (reference sequence). The CDR3 has 14 residues. Losses at the gene ends were 7 bases for V and 6 bases for J; bases not matched to a gene: 8. In nucleotides, the CDR3 is TGCAGTGTTGAACTAGCGGGAGAGGTCAATGAGCAGTTCTTC. It encodes CSVELAGEVNEQFF.

This clone came up many times. This sequence joins TRBV12-3 or TRBV12-4 and TRBJ2-3, with 10 bases fitting TRBD1. The CDR3 length is 15 residues. Unmatched junction bases numbered 11, after V lost 10 bases and J lost 4 bases. CDR3 bases: TGTGCCACCCTCCCGGGGACAGGGGAGGCAGATACGCAGTATTTT. The encoded protein is CATLPGTGEADTQYF.

Turning to this clone: A read error is possible here, since a much larger clone lies one base away. This chain connects TRBV5-8 to TRBJ1-1; no definite D call. Germline V lookup: CDR1 SGHTS, CDR2 YDEGEE. The CDR3 is 12 residues long. Trimming left V 2 bases short and J 6 bases short, with 8 bases between. The CDR3 DNA reads as TGTGCCAGCAGCTTTGGGGTCGCTGAAGCTTTCTTT. Residues: CASSFGVAEAFF.

This clone has a count of ten or more. The V call is TRBV3-1, the J call TRBJ2-7, with 7 bases fitting TRBD1. The CDR3 runs to 15 residues. Per the germline V gene, CDR1 is LGHDT and CDR2 is YNNKEL (reference sequence). Losses at the gene ends were 1 base for V and 1 base for J; bases not matched to a gene: 4. CDR3 residues: CASSQAMTGSYEQYF. The CDR3 coding sequence is TGTGCCAGCAGCCAAGCCATGACAGGGTCCTACGAGCAGTACTTC.

This clone appeared many times. The V gene is TRBV19, the J gene TRBJ1-1; D perhaps matches TRBD1 (5 bases). Trimming took off 7 bases at V and 1 base at J, with 13 bases between the two ends. The V gene's germline CDR1 is LNHDA and CDR2 SQIVND (reference sequence). The CDR3 covers 14 residues. CDR3 protein: CASTALGANTEAFF. The CDR3, as DNA: TGTGCCAGTACGGCCCTAGGGGCGAACACTGAAGCTTTCTTT.

This clone appeared a few times. The rearrangement links TRBV6-4 to TRBJ2-7; no reliable D call. Trimming took 6 bases from V and 4 from J, leaving 19 bases between them. This CDR3 comprises 15 residues. The germline gives CDR1 MRHNA, CDR2 SNTAGT. The CDR3 sequence is CASSTIYGGIYEQYF. In DNA form, the CDR3 reads TGTGCCAGCAGCACCATTTACGGTGGGATTTACGAGCAGTACTTC.

This clone was seen a handful of times. Its ends do not fully match the called genes, so a read error is possible. This rearrangement joins TRBV12-3 or TRBV12-4 to TRBJ2-2, with D perhaps TRBD1 or TRBD2 (6 bases each). CDR3 length: 15 residues. The CDR3 DNA reads TGTGCCAGCAGTTTGAGGGGGAGTAACAACGGGGGGCTGTTTTTT. It translates to CASSLRGSNNGGLFF.

This clone was observed a handful of times. The chain uses TRBV12-3 or TRBV12-4 and TRBJ2-2; D is unresolved. The V gene lost 5 bases and the J gene lost 7 bases, with 17 bases spanning the gap. CDR3 size: 15 residues. CDR3 nucleotides: TGTGCCAGCAGTCGATCTCCTCCGTCGAGCGGGGAGCTGTTTTTT. Its protein is CASSRSPPSSGELFF.

Of note for this clone: This may arise from a read error, as a much more abundant clone is one base away. Within the sample, other DNA sequences also encode this same CDR3. The rearrangement links TRBV4-2 to TRBJ2-3; TRBD2 is a possible D gene (6 bases). Germline-derived CDR1 and CDR2 are LGHNA and YNFKEQ. CDR3 length: 17 amino acids. Trimming pared 4 bases from V and 2 bases from J, leaving 19 bases between. The DNA of the CDR3 is TGTGCCAGCAGCCTCTACCTACTAGCTGGGCTCACAGATACGCAGTATTTT. Its protein product is CASSLYLLAGLTDTQYF.

The chain joins TRBV3-1 to TRBJ2-3; 8 positions match TRBD2. The CDR3 is made up of 13 amino acids. Germline loops: CDR1 LGHDT, CDR2 YNNKEL (reference sequence). Trimming at V came to 4 bases and at J to 14 bases, leaving 11 bases not matched to a gene. The CDR3 nucleotides read TGTGCCAGCAGCCCAACGGGGGGGGGCGTGTGGTATTTT. Its protein product is CASSPTGGGVWYF.

By share of the sample, this clone is medium-sized (0.01 to 0.1%). J is TRBJ2-2 and V is TRBV6-5; a possible D gene is TRBD2 (6 bases). V was clipped by 2 bases and J by 3 bases, with 16 bases between them. The germline V gene encodes CDR1 MNHEY and CDR2 SVGAGI. The CDR3 contains 17 residues. The chain's CDR3 is CASSYGEWRVDTGELFF. The CDR3 DNA sequence: TGTGCCAGCAGTTACGGCGAATGGAGGGTTGACACCGGGGAGCTGTTTTTT.

The table lists this clone with many counts. The CDR3 DNA follows: TGTGCCACCAGACAAGAGGCGGACAATGAGCAGTTCTTC. Translated: CATRQEADNEQFF. The chain carries TRBV24-1 and TRBJ2-1, with D unclear. Germline V gene data show CDR1 as KGHDR and CDR2 as SFDVKD. V lost 7 bases, J lost 5 bases, and 11 bases lay in between. The CDR3 contains 13 residues.

This clone has at least ten counts. The chain has TRBV9 and TRBJ2-7, with no clear D. Germline V gene lookup returns CDR1 SGDLS and CDR2 YYNGEE. Trimming removed 0 bases at V and 6 bases at J, with 10 bases between. The CDR3 sequence is 13 residues long. The CDR3 loop is CASSVASTAEQYF. The CDR3 DNA reads as TGTGCCAGCAGCGTAGCTAGTACGGCCGAGCAGTACTTC. Together with reference TRBV9 and TRBJ2-7, the CDR3 gives the full variable domain: DSGVTQTPKHLITATGQRVTLRCSPRSGDLSVYWYQQSLDQGLQFLIQYYNGEERAKGNILERFSAQQFPDLHSELNLSSLELGDSALYFCASSVASTAEQYFGPGTRLTVT.

This chain joins TRBV28 and TRBJ1-3; 7 bases match TRBD1. Germline CDR1 and CDR2: MDHEN and SYDVKM. V lost 10 bases to trimming and J lost 8 bases; unmatched junction nucleotides: 8. The CDR3 has 12 residues. The CDR3 reads CAIGQVRDTIYF. The CDR3 DNA reads TGTGCCATTGGACAGGTCCGCGACACCATATATTTT.

The chain links TRBV2 to TRBJ2-7, with unresolved D. Trimming left V 4 bases short and J 3 bases short, with 10 bases between. Germline V gene data show CDR1 as SNHLY and CDR2 as FYNNEI. The CDR3 length is 13 residues. The CDR3 DNA reads as TGTGCCAGCAGTGGCGGATTGAGCTACGAGCAGTACTTC. It specifies CASSGGLSYEQYF. Supplemented by reference TRBV2 and TRBJ2-7, the full variable domain reads EPEVTQTPSHQVTQMGQEVILRCVPISNHLYFYWYRQILGQKVEFLVSFYNNEISEKSEIFDDQFSVERPDGSNFTLKIRSTKLEDSAMYFCASSGGLSYEQYFGPGTRLTVT.

This clone was counted ten times or more. One end of the junction does not line up with germline, which may come from a read error. The V call is TRBV5-1, the J call TRBJ1-5, with D perhaps matching TRBD1 (6 bases). Germline values: CDR1 SGHRS, CDR2 YFSETQ. The CDR3 has 14 residues. The CDR3 nucleotides read TGCGCCAGCAGCTTGGCTGGGGGCAAGCAGCCCCAGCATTTT. Translated: CASSLAGGKQPQHF.